The clone carrying this TCR beta chain was observed a few times. Its antigen is unknown. Since all of the isolated RNA was reverse transcribed, expressed TCRB transcripts were what got sequenced. The repertoire was sequenced with immunoSEQ multiplex PCR; TCRdb's copy has only in-frame clones and lacks some. Of 300,000 or so clones detected, approximately 9.9% appear once; the ten largest clones hold about 1%. This record belongs to a study of beta chain features in type 1 diabetes. General study findings and limits: Type 1 diabetes patients had TCRB CDR3s that were shorter (moderately but significantly so) in all four CD4+ subsets.

The CDR3 runs to 16 residues. From germline, CDR1 is SGHAT and CDR2 FQNNGV. Trimming took off 0 bases at V and 5 bases at J, with 16 bases between the two ends. The chain carries TRBV11-2 and TRBJ2-5; no clear D gene. Sequenced: central memory CD4+ T cells from blood. The clonotype comes from a man aged 30 to 39 with type 1 diabetes. Here the CDR3 DNA reads TGTGCCAGCAGCTTAGACCAGCCGGGCCTTGGGGAGACCCAGTACTTC. Translated: CASSLDQPGLGETQYF.